These T cell receptor beta chains were read from a single sample in a study of human T cells and chemical hapten exposure. TCRdb passed the RACE reads through MiXCR, listing each CDR3 protein once. The sample has roughly 190,000 distinct CDR3 sequences, approximately 20% seen once. This material consisted of whole blood, taken in connection with sensitization to the hapten diphenylcyclopropenone (DPC). The source of these receptors is a woman aged 45-65 years with alopecia areata. Some clones in this sample may be carry-over from other donors' samples. Each CDR3 is given with its conserved first and last residue. The D gene is left open where the match is weak. Not every row has a clone size; where given, it reads once, few, many or a size class.

V	D	length	size	J	CDR3	DNA
TRBV20-1	NA	12	few	TRBJ1-1	CSARQVVSEAFF	TGCAGTGCTAGACAGGTGGTGAGTGAAGCTTTCTTT
TRBV20-1	NA	13	NA	TRBJ1-1	CSARVDSHTEAFF	TGCAGTGCTAGAGTCGACAGTCACACTGAAGCTTTCTTT
TRBV6-6	NA	17	NA	TRBJ1-4	CASSRLRRTEPNEKLFF	TGTGCCAGCAGTCGCCTCAGACGGACGGAGCCTAATGAAAAACTGTTTTTT
TRBV29-1	TRBD2	15	NA	TRBJ2-7	CSVAAGAGVPYEQYF	TGCAGCGTTGCCGCCGGCGCGGGAGTACCCTACGAGCAGTACTTC
TRBV5-1	NA	12	few	TRBJ2-1	CASSSSRYEQFF	TGCGCCAGCAGCTCTTCGCGTTATGAGCAGTTCTTC
TRBV20-1	NA	16	NA	TRBJ2-7	CSARGGDGPLDYEQYF	TGCAGTGCTAGAGGGGGGGATGGGCCTTTAGACTACGAGCAGTACTTC
TRBV5-1	NA	16	many	TRBJ2-1	CASSLVGQNTYNEQFF	TGCGCCAGCAGCTTGGTTGGGCAAAATACCTACAATGAGCAGTTCTTC
TRBV29-1	NA	13	few	TRBJ2-6	CSVESSGANVLTF	TGCAGCGTTGAGAGCTCTGGGGCCAACGTCCTGACTTTC
TRBV4-2	TRBD2	17	many	TRBJ2-7	CASSQLRGTSGAYEQYF	TGTGCCAGCAGCCAACTCCGTGGGACTAGCGGAGCCTACGAGCAGTACTTC
TRBV5-1	TRBD1	15	NA	TRBJ1-2	CASSFLQGADYGYNF	TGCGCCAGCAGCTTCCTACAGGGGGCGGACTATGGCTACAACTTC
TRBV7-6	TRBD1	14	few	TRBJ2-7	CASSLVGTGYEQYF	TGTGCCAGCAGCTTAGTGGGGACAGGGTACGAGCAGTACTTC
TRBV5-1	NA	16	NA	TRBJ1-1	CASSLGVRGQNTEAFF	TGCGCCAGCAGCCTAGGAGTCCGGGGGCAAAACACTGAAGCTTTCTTT
TRBV20-1	NA	13	NA	TRBJ1-2	CSAQDTANYGYTF	TGCAGTGCCCAAGACACTGCTAACTATGGCTACACCTTC
TRBV11-2	NA	13	NA	TRBJ2-5	CASSRGSIETQYF	TGTGCCAGCAGCAGGGGTTCGATAGAGACCCAGTACTTC